This is a list of T cell receptor beta chains from one sample in a study of esophageal squamous cell carcinoma under preoperative chemotherapy. One entry per CDR3 protein, called by TCRdb with MiXCR from the PCR reads. The top ten hold approximately 15% of the sample, which has fewer than 15,000 distinct CDR3 sequences, roughly half seen once. This material was obtained from a patient given preoperative chemotherapy. These TCRs come from a human donor with esophageal squamous cell carcinoma. The donor label of this sample is uncertain. Both conserved end residues are part of each CDR3. The D gene is left open where the match is weak. The listing skips clone size in some rows; elsewhere it reads once, few, many or a size class.

>TRBJ2-1|TRBD2|NA|TRBV6-1
TGTGCCAGCAGCCTCGCGGGAGCCCATGAGCAGTTCTTC
CASSLAGAHEQFF
>TRBJ2-5|NA|NA|TRBV11-3
TGTGCCAGCAGCTCCCGGGACCGGGCCAATGAGCAGTACTTC
CASSSRDRANEQYF
>TRBJ2-1|NA|NA|TRBV7-8
TGTGCCAGCAGCTTACGGCGGGCCGGCCGATACAATGAGCAGTTCTTC
CASSLRRAGRYNEQFF
>TRBJ1-5|NA|few|TRBV6-1
TGTGCCAGCAGTGTGGGGCTCAATCAGCCCCAGCATTTT
CASSVGLNQPQHF
>TRBJ2-1|NA|NA|TRBV10-3
TGTGCCATCAGTTTGACAGGTTCCTACAATGAGCAGTTCTTC
CAISLTGSYNEQFF
>TRBJ2-7|NA|few|TRBV6-1
TGTGCCAGCAGTGACCCCGGATACGAGCAGTACTTC
CASSDPGYEQYF
>TRBJ2-7|TRBD1|NA|TRBV6-1
TGTGCCAGCAGTGCTGGACAGGGCCCATCCTACGAGCAGTACTTC
CASSAGQGPSYEQYF
>TRBJ2-1|NA|NA|TRBV6-5
TGTGCCAGCAGTTCAGCGGGCTTCTCCTACAATGAGCAGTTCTTC
CASSSAGFSYNEQFF
>TRBJ2-7|NA|few|TRBV12-3/TRBV12-4
TGTGCCAGCAGCGTGGCTGGACTCTCCTACGAGCAGTACTTC
CASSVAGLSYEQYF
>TRBJ1-1|NA|NA|TRBV7-9
TGTGCCAGCAGCTTAGTGGGGAACACTGAAGCTTTCTTT
CASSLVGNTEAFF
>TRBJ2-1|NA|NA|TRBV27
TGTGCCAGCAGTTTTGTTGTGGGGCATGAGCAGTTCTTC
CASSFVVGHEQFF
>TRBJ2-3|NA|many|TRBV7-8
TGTGCCAGCAGCTTACTAGCGGATACGCAGTATTTT
CASSLLADTQYF
>TRBJ1-3|NA|many|TRBV6-1
TGTGCCAGCAGTGAAGGGGGAATCGGAAACACCATATATTTT
CASSEGGIGNTIYF
>TRBJ2-5|NA|NA|TRBV6-1
TGTGCCAGCAGTGCTAATCGATGGGATGAGCAGTACTTC
CASSANRWDEQYF
>TRBJ2-7|TRBD2|many|TRBV6-1
TGTGCCAGCAGGCCTAACCCGGGACTAGCGGGAGTCCACGAGCAGTACTTC
CASRPNPGLAGVHEQYF
>TRBJ2-1|TRBD2|NA|TRBV12-3/TRBV12-4
TGTGCCAGCAGTTTCAGGAGCGGGAGCTCCTACAATGAGCAGTTCTTC
CASSFRSGSSYNEQFF
>TRBJ2-3|TRBD2|few|TRBV7-2
TGTGCCAGCAGCTTAGCACGGGGACTAGCGGGAGGGAAAGATACGCAGTATTTT
CASSLARGLAGGKDTQYF
>TRBJ1-6|TRBD1|NA|TRBV11-3
TGTGCCAGCAGCAAGGGGGCAGGGAGTGGTTCACCCCTCCACTTT
CASSKGAGSGSPLHF
>TRBJ2-2|NA|many|TRBV7-2
TGTGCCAGCAGCTTGGGGGGGCGCTTCGGGGAGCTGTTTTTT
CASSLGGRFGELFF
>TRBJ2-7|TRBD2|NA|TRBV11-2
TGTGCCAGCAGCACCGGGACTAGCGGGGGGAACAATGAGCAGTACTTC
CASSTGTSGGNNEQYF
>TRBJ2-5|NA|NA|TRBV7-2
TGTGCGGGCGGCGGGGGCGGTGACCAAGAGACCCAGTATTTC
CAGGGGGDQETQYF
>TRBJ2-7|TRBD2|NA|TRBV6-5
TGTGCCAGCAGTTACAGTGGTCTAGCGGGAGGGGGGGAGCAGTACTTC
CASSYSGLAGGGEQYF
>TRBJ2-3|TRBD2|NA|TRBV12-3/TRBV12-4
TGTGCCAGCAGTTTGAGTAGCGGGAGTTCAGATACGCAGTATTTT
CASSLSSGSSDTQYF
>TRBJ2-5|TRBD2|NA|TRBV6-1
TGTGCCAGCGGGGGACTAGGGGGAGGGGATCAAGAGACGCAGTACTTC
CASGGLGGGDQETQYF
>TRBJ2-1|NA|few|TRBV6-1
TGTGCCAGCAGCCCAGCGACAGGAGAGGGAGAGGAGACCCAGTTCTTC
CASSPATGEGEETQFF
>TRBJ2-1|TRBD2|NA|TRBV5-1
TGCGCCAGCAGCTCTACTAGCGGGAGCTACAATGAGCAGTTCTTC
CASSSTSGSYNEQFF
>TRBJ2-2|NA|NA|TRBV6-5
TGTGCCAGCAGTTACTCCCGACAGCGAGCCGGGAACACCGGGGAGCTGTTTTTT
CASSYSRQRAGNTGELFF
>TRBJ1-1|NA|NA|TRBV6-5
TGTGCCAGCAGTTACGAGCCCACCGGGACTGAAGCTTTCTTT
CASSYEPTGTEAFF
>TRBJ2-3|NA|NA|TRBV6-1
TGTGCCAGCAGCCACGGACCTGCGAACACAGGGACGCAGTATTTT
CASSHGPANTGTQYF
>TRBJ2-3|NA|many|TRBV7-8
TGTGCCAGCAGCTTACGAAGGAACACAGATACGCAGTATTTT
CASSLRRNTDTQYF
>TRBJ2-4|NA|NA|TRBV6-1
TGTGCCAGCAGTGAATTGGGGCGGTGCGCCAAAAATATTCAGTACTTC
CASSELGRCAKNIQYF
>TRBJ2-1|NA|medium-sized|TRBV7-2
TGTGCCAGCAGCTTAATGGCTAGTGGGGCGGGGGAGCAGTTCTTC
CASSLMASGAGEQFF
>TRBJ2-3|TRBD2|NA|TRBV5-1
TGCGCCAGCAGCAATAGCGGGAGCGGTACAGATACGCAGTATTTT
CASSNSGSGTDTQYF
>TRBJ2-1|NA|few|TRBV6-5
TGTGCCAGCAGTTACTCGAGGGAGCAGTTCTTC
CASSYSREQFF
>TRBJ2-3|TRBD2|NA|TRBV6-1
TGTGCCAGCGGCTCGGGGGGGGGCCGCAAAGATACGCAGTATTTC
CASGSGGGRKDTQYF
>TRBJ2-7|NA|medium-sized|TRBV6-1
TGTGCCAGCAGAGAATTGGCGGTAAGCTCCTACGAGCAGTACTTC
CASRELAVSSYEQYF
>TRBJ2-3|NA|NA|TRBV6-8
TGTCCCAGCACGGGGGTGGGGAGCAAAGATACGCAGTATTTT
CPSTGVGSKDTQYF
>TRBJ2-7|NA|NA|TRBV7-2
TGTGCCAGCAGCTGGGGGGTCGGGGGATACAATGAGCAGTACTTC
CASSWGVGGYNEQYF
>TRBJ2-5|NA|NA|TRBV11-2
TGTGCCAGCAGCTTCTCCCCTAGGACCGATGAGCAGTACTTC
CASSFSPRTDEQYF
>TRBJ2-7|NA|NA|TRBV10-3
TGTGCGGGGAAAGGGGGGGGTGGCACAGATACGCAGTACTTC
CAGKGGGGTDTQYF
>TRBJ2-5|NA|NA|TRBV6-1
TGTGCCAGCAGCGACCTCCAGGCTGAGCAGTACTTC
CASSDLQAEQYF
>TRBJ2-7|TRBD2|NA|TRBV12-3/TRBV12-4
TGTGCCAGCAGCCTACTAGCGGCTAGCAAAGATACGCAGTACTTC
CASSLLAASKDTQYF
>TRBJ2-4|TRBD1|NA|TRBV6-1
TGTGCCAGCAGCCCGACAGGGGCTGGCCAAGAGACGCAGTACTTT
CASSPTGAGQETQYF
>TRBJ2-5|TRBD2|once|TRBV6-1
TGTGCCAGTAGCGGGACGGAGACCCAGTACTTC
CASSGTETQYF
>TRBJ2-3|NA|NA|TRBV12-5
TGTGCTAGTGGTTTGGTAGTGGGACAGGGTTGGGGACTAGACACAGATACGCAGTATTTT
CASGLVVGQGWGLDTDTQYF
>TRBJ2-7|TRBD2|many|TRBV7-8
TGTGCCAGCAGCTCGCTCAGCGGGGCTAGCTCCTACGAGCAGTACTTC
CASSSLSGASSYEQYF